Sequencing of this T cell receptor (beta chain) was carried out in a study of T cell changes during pregnancy in multiple sclerosis. The data were produced by immunoSEQ multiplex PCR, yet TCRdb's version contains in-frame clones alone and is incomplete. The repertoire holds about 50,000 clones, with 92% as singletons. V was trimmed by 2 bases and J by 6 bases, leaving 12 bases between them. CDR3 length: 13 residues. Germline V gene sequence: CDR1 SGDLS, CDR2 YYNGEE. The receptor's source is a female donor with multiple sclerosis, enrolled in a pregnancy study. The chain joins TRBV9 to TRBJ2-7; D perhaps matches TRBD1 (6 bases). Sequences were derived from CD4+ T cells from peripheral blood mononuclear cells, sampled in the third trimester of pregnancy. CDR3 sequence (DNA): TGTGCCAGCAGCGTCTTTGGGGGCGGCGAGCAGTACTTC. Protein sequence: CASSVFGGGEQYF.